This entry concerns a single T cell receptor beta chain. Its matching antigen is unknown. A much larger clone sits a single nucleotide away, making a read error possible. The data are from a study of tumor-infiltrating lymphocytes in primary liver carcinoma. The study's findings and limits: Whereas tumor region pairs overlapped more, tumor-adjacent and tumor-blood pairs overlapped less.

CDR1 is SGHRS, CDR2 YFSETQ, per germline. The CDR3 runs 15 residues. V was pared by 4 bases and J by 6 bases, with 5 bases of the junction left unmatched. With a constant-region primer, TCR beta cDNA was made from around 520 ng of total RNA. Employing slightly modified ARM-PCR, three nested multiplex PCR rounds were run, and these gave rise to the TCR beta libraries. The first two PCR rounds, approximately 10 cycles each, used TRBV1-TRBV30 forward primers and a C-beta reverse primer. TCRdb re-called the multiplex PCR reads with MiXCR, one entry per CDR3 protein. The sample consists of about 120,000 distinct CDR3 sequences, approximately 71% of them appearing once. Co-extraction yielded RNA and DNA from around 18-30 mg of unsorted bulk tissue. Patients had primary liver carcinoma treated by surgical resection.

This chain joins TRBV5-1 and TRBJ1-5; 12 bases are shared with TRBD1. The TCR comes from a woman aged 60 to 75 with primary liver carcinoma and hepatitis B virus infection. Sequencing used tumor-adjacent normal liver tissue. CDR3 bases: TGCGCCAGCAGCGACGGGACAGGGGGCATTCAGCCCCAGCATTTT. Protein product: CASSDGTGGIQPQHF.